A selection of T cell receptor beta chains follows, all from one sample in a study of blood T cell repertoires in COVID-19. Repertoires were generated with immunoSEQ multiplex PCR, while TCRdb's copy carries only in-frame clones and drops some. The sample holds around 38,000 clones, 70% to 90% seen once. Sequenced sample: peripheral blood. The receptors shown here come from a man aged 55 to 69 with COVID-19, enrolled during active disease. The CDR3 runs from the conserved cysteine through the conserved F or W. Fields, in order: D gene, clone size, J gene, V gene, CDR3 DNA, CDR3 protein. The D gene is left open where the match is weak. Clone size is stated in some rows and not others, as once, few, many or a class when expanded.

d_gene: .
abundance: few
j_gene: TRBJ2-7
v_gene: TRBV12-3/TRBV12-4
CDR3nt: TGTGCCAGCGGGGCGGCCCCCTACGAGCAGTACTTC
CDR3aa: CASGAAPYEQYF

d_gene: .
abundance: .
j_gene: TRBJ1-4
v_gene: TRBV18
CDR3nt: TGTGCCAGCTCACCCCAACAGGGACGGGCTAATGAAAAACTGTTTTTT
CDR3aa: CASSPQQGRANEKLFF

d_gene: TRBD2
abundance: .
j_gene: TRBJ2-1
v_gene: TRBV10-3
CDR3nt: TGTGCCATCAGTGACCTCACTAGCGGGATCTCCTACAATGAGCAGTTCTTC
CDR3aa: CAISDLTSGISYNEQFF

d_gene: TRBD1
abundance: once
j_gene: TRBJ2-6
v_gene: TRBV4-1
CDR3nt: TGCGCCAGCAGCCACCCGGGACAGGGAACCCCTGGGGCCAACGTCCTGACTTTC
CDR3aa: CASSHPGQGTPGANVLTF

d_gene: TRBD1
abundance: .
j_gene: TRBJ2-7
v_gene: TRBV30
CDR3nt: TGTGCCTGGAGTGTGGGACAGGGCAACGAGCAGTACTTC
CDR3aa: CAWSVGQGNEQYF

d_gene: .
abundance: once
j_gene: TRBJ2-3
v_gene: TRBV5-1
CDR3nt: TGCGCCAGCAGCTTGGAACGTCCGGGTACGCAGTATTTT
CDR3aa: CASSLERPGTQYF

d_gene: TRBD2
abundance: once
j_gene: TRBJ2-2
v_gene: TRBV24-1
CDR3nt: TGTGCCACCGGGACTAGCGGGAAAACGAACACCGGGGAGCTGTTTTTT
CDR3aa: CATGTSGKTNTGELFF

d_gene: TRBD2
abundance: .
j_gene: TRBJ2-7
v_gene: TRBV2
CDR3nt: TGTGCCAGCAGGAGGTTAGCGGGAAAGAACGAGCAGTACTTC
CDR3aa: CASRRLAGKNEQYF

d_gene: TRBD1
abundance: .
j_gene: TRBJ2-6
v_gene: TRBV4-1
CDR3nt: TGCGCCAGCAGCTATCGACCGGGACAGGGAAACTCTGGGGCCAACGTCCTGACTTTC
CDR3aa: CASSYRPGQGNSGANVLTF

d_gene: .
abundance: .
j_gene: TRBJ1-1
v_gene: TRBV6-5
CDR3nt: TGTGCCAGCAGTCCCGCAGGACTGACTGAAGCTTTCTTT
CDR3aa: CASSPAGLTEAFF

d_gene: TRBD1
abundance: .
j_gene: TRBJ1-4
v_gene: TRBV5-1
CDR3nt: TGCGCCAGCAGCCTAGACCCATCGGCGGGACAGGGCCGGGAAAAACTGTTTTTT
CDR3aa: CASSLDPSAGQGREKLFF